This TCR beta chain emerged from a study of T cells in Graves' hyperthyroidism and ophthalmopathy. Template material for amplifying TCR beta CDR3 regions consisted of RNA transcripts. HTBI primers were the set used in a first-round RT-PCR of the TCR CDR3. TCRdb re-derived calls from the multiplex PCR reads in MiXCR, one entry per CDR3 protein. The table shows around 350,000 distinct CDR3 sequences, with approximately 19% occurring only once. Germline CDR1 and CDR2: MNHNS and SASEGT. There are 15 residues in the CDR3. V lost 6 bases and J lost 4; bases outside the gene matches: 10. This clonotype occurred many times. Hyperthyroidism in the patients, aged 18 to 65, was newly diagnosed and under 2 months in duration. Diagnostic assessment was based on clinical symptoms, serum thyroxine and TRAb, thyroid ultrasound and orbital computed tomography. From 10 ml of fresh peripheral blood, PBMCs were isolated.

The specimen was blood. This receptor was taken from a young woman with Graves' hyperthyroidism. V is TRBV6-1 and J is TRBJ1-2; 8 nucleotides align to TRBD1. CDR3 sequence reads: CASSQGQGRIYGYTF. CDR3 DNA: TGTGCCAGCAGCCAAGGACAGGGTAGAATCTATGGCTACACCTTC.